The 8 T cell receptor beta chains given below trace back to one sample, sequenced in a study of T cell responses to AZD1222 COVID-19 vaccine. The method was immunoSEQ multiplex PCR; TCRdb's version includes in-frame clones alone and lacks a portion of them. The table shows about 120,000 clones, with approximately 90% occurring only once. The material sequenced was peripheral blood, taken 28 days after the second AZD1222 dose. The receptor set was obtained from an adult who received the AZD1222 COVID-19 vaccine.

This clone turned up a few times. V is TRBV9 and J is TRBJ1-6, with D hard to call. The CDR3 runs to 14 residues. V was shortened by 3 bases and J by 2 bases, with 6 bases between the two germline ends. Germline assignment: CDR1 SGDLS and CDR2 YYNGEE. CDR3 in DNA: TGTGCCAGCAGCGGAACTACCTATAATTCACCCCTCCACTTT. It is translated as CASSGTTYNSPLHF. Variable domain in full (rest from reference TRBV9 and TRBJ1-6): DSGVTQTPKHLITATGQRVTLRCSPRSGDLSVYWYQQSLDQGLQFLIQYYNGEERAKGNILERFSAQQFPDLHSELNLSSLELGDSALYFCASSGTTYNSPLHFGNGTRLTVT.

The chain carries TRBV4-3 and TRBJ1-2; 10 nucleotides agree with TRBD1. Trimming removed 4 bases from V and 1 base from J; junction bases left unmatched: 3. Germline-derived CDR1 and CDR2 are LGHNA and YSLEER. This CDR3 is 15 amino acids long. The CDR3 is CASSPGQGVNYGYTF. As DNA, the CDR3 is TGCGCCAGCAGCCCCGGACAGGGGGTTAACTATGGCTACACCTTC.

V is TRBV19 and J is TRBJ1-4; 7 nucleotides match TRBD1. The J segment lost 4 bases and the V segment lost 2 bases, leaving 4 bases of the junction unmatched. In germline, CDR1 is LNHDA, CDR2 SQIVND (reference sequence). The length of the CDR3 is 15 residues. In DNA form, the CDR3 reads TGTGCCAGTAGTATACCCAACAGGGGTAATGAAAAACTGTTTTTT. Amino acid sequence: CASSIPNRGNEKLFF.

V gene TRBV9 combines with J gene TRBJ1-6; D may be TRBD1 (6 bases). CDR1 is SGDLS and CDR2 is YYNGEE in the germline V gene. This CDR3 spans 15 amino acids. The V and J ends lost 2 bases and 7 bases respectively, with 13 bases between them. CDR3 DNA sequence: TGTGCCAGCAGCGTGGGTATGGACAGCAATTCACCCCTCCACTTT. This gives the protein CASSVGMDSNSPLHF.

The gene calls are TRBV27 and TRBJ2-7, with a weak D call TRBD2 (7 bases). Between the trimmed V and J ends, which lost 8 bases and 2 bases, there was a span of 16 bases. CDR1 is MNHEY, CDR2 SMNVEV, per germline (reference sequence). This CDR3 contains 14 residues. The CDR3 region is CASGRGGPTYEQYF. The CDR3 bases are TGTGCCAGCGGGAGGGGGGGGCCTACCTACGAGCAGTACTTC.

The rearrangement links TRBV19 to TRBJ1-5; no reliable D call. The CDR3 loop spans 10 amino acids. V dropped 5 bases and J dropped 9 bases, with 5 bases sitting between them. CDR1 is LNHDA and CDR2 is SQIVND in the germline V gene (reference sequence). The DNA of the CDR3 is TGTGCCAGTAGTGACGGGCCCCAGCATTTT. It codes for CASSDGPQHF.

The chain combines TRBV6-2 or TRBV6-3 with TRBJ2-1, with D tentatively TRBD1 or TRBD2 (6 bases each). The CDR3 consists of 16 residues. Trimming removed 0 bases from V and 7 bases from J, with 16 bases in between. The germline V gene has CDR1 MNHEY and CDR2 SVGEGT. As DNA, the CDR3 is TGTGCCAGCAGTTACTCCTCCAGGGGAGGATTGAATGAGCAGTTCTTC. Its translation: CASSYSSRGGLNEQFF.

V usage is TRBV18 and J usage is TRBJ2-3, with TRBD1 matching over 10 bases. The V gene's germline CDR1 is KGHSH and CDR2 LQKENI. This CDR3 spans 14 amino acids. J was trimmed by 4 bases and V by 4 bases; bases with no gene match: 2. This CDR3 is CASSRDRGSDTQYF. In DNA form, the CDR3 reads TGTGCCAGCTCACGGGACAGGGGTTCAGATACGCAGTATTTT.